The clone carrying this T cell receptor beta chain was counted between two and nine times. Its target is unknown. At one of its ends the junction is not consistent with the germline gene, which may arise from a read error. This record belongs to a study of cytomegalovirus exposure and HLA in healthy donors. Turning to the study itself: Most donors, about 82% of a few hundred genotyped, fell in the Caucasian-associated ancestry cluster.

General observations from the study: There were some public TCRs occurring in many donors, but most TCR sequences were rare.

The germline V gene encodes CDR1 SEHNR and CDR2 FQNEAQ (reference sequence). This CDR3 is 16 amino acids long. The study ran its PCR with 60 Vbeta and 13 Jbeta primers. The repertoire was sequenced with immunoSEQ multiplex PCR; TCRdb's copy has only in-frame clones and lacks some. The sample holds about 110,000 clones, approximately 71% seen once. Healthy bone marrow donors formed the donor group. Donors were ostensibly healthy at sampling, although undocumented immune exposures were probable. The chain couples TRBV7-9 to TRBJ2-1; 11 nucleotides match TRBD2. This TCR was sampled from a man aged 40-49 years in good health and CMV-seronegative. Sequences were obtained from PBMCs. The CDR3 nucleotides are TGTTCCAGCAACCCCCCTCTAGCGGGGGGCTACAATGAGCAGTTCTTC. Encoded protein: CSSNPPLAGGYNEQFF.